The present entry profiles one T cell receptor (beta chain) with its context. Data came from immunoSEQ multiplex PCR; TCRdb stores just in-frame clones and leaves some out. The table includes roughly 13,000 clones, approximately 84% detected once. The sample is drawn from a study of technical replicates of blood from a few donors. CDR1 MNHNY and CDR2 SVGAGI come from the germline V gene (reference sequence). V shed 7 bases, J shed 4 bases, and the junction held 2 bases outside the gene matches. The CDR3 is 12 amino acids. The sequenced material came from PBMCs. The sequence was collected from a human donor in good health. The rearrangement links TRBV6-6 to TRBJ2-5; TRBD2 agrees at 8 bases. As DNA, the CDR3 is TGTGCCAGCACCGGGGGGGTAGAGACCCAGTACTTC. This sequence encodes CASTGGVETQYF.